A single sample gave rise to the 9 T cell receptor beta chains below, sequenced in a study of yellow fever vaccine responses in identical twins listed by TCRdb under 2018. To prepare the library, RT-PCR was applied. Instrument used: Illumina HiSeq 2500. In TCRdb, the public reads were trimmed at Q25 with fastp and aligned with MiXCR, with productive beta chains retained. Entries that share a CDR3 protein sequence are merged under the most common genes and DNA. The sample has 3,000 to 3,500 distinct CDR3 sequences on record, roughly 88% of them singletons. Approximately 2.9% of the sample goes to the ten largest clones. The source material was T cells from blood (PBMCs), unsorted or a sorted subset (not recorded which), sampled before or after yellow fever vaccination (not recorded which). The receptors shown here come from a woman aged 18 to 35 who received the yellow fever vaccine. Donor details come from another sample of the same person, matched by shared clones.

The gene calls are TRBV11-1 and TRBJ2-3, with TRBD1 identical over 8 bases. The ends lost 4 bases at V and 8 bases at J; junction bases unmatched: 5. The CDR3 extends over 13 amino acids. Germline values: CDR1 SGHAT, CDR2 FQDESV (reference sequence). CDR3 in DNA: TGTGCCAGCAGCTCAGACAGGGGTGGTACGCAGTATTTT. Encoded protein: CASSSDRGGTQYF.

The chain uses TRBV11-1 and TRBJ2-1, with a possible D match to TRBD2 (5 bases). Between the trimmed V and J ends, which lost 3 bases and 9 bases, there was a span of 18 bases. This CDR3 region has 15 residues. CDR1 SGHAT and CDR2 FQDESV come from the germline V gene (reference sequence). In DNA, the CDR3 is TGTGCCAGCAGCTTTTTATCGGGAACCCCACTTGAGCAGTTCTTC. The encoded protein is CASSFLSGTPLEQFF.

The CDR3 nucleotides are TGTGCCAGCAGCCCGCAGGGGTCGGACGAGCAGTACTTC. Its translation is CASSPQGSDEQYF. V usage is TRBV7-9 and J usage is TRBJ2-7, with D tentatively TRBD1 (6 bases). Per germline, CDR1 SEHNR and CDR2 FQNEAQ (reference sequence). Between the trimmed V and J ends, which lost 5 bases and 5 bases, there was a span of 13 bases. This CDR3 is built from 13 residues. The variable domain in full, with the rest retrieved from reference TRBV7-9 and TRBJ2-7, is DTGVSQNPRHKITKRGQNVTFRCDPISEHNRLYWYRQTLGQGPEFLTYFQNEAQLEKSRLLSDRFSAERPKGSFSTLEIQRTEQGDSAMYLCASSPQGSDEQYFGPGTRLTVT.

The chain has TRBV5-5 and TRBJ2-1; D remains unclear. The CDR3 spans 14 residues. CDR1 is SGHKS, CDR2 YYEKEE, per germline (reference sequence). V shed 0 bases and J shed 6 bases, with 10 bases lying between them. The CDR3 nucleotides are TGTGCCAGCAGCTTGGCCGGATCGGGCAATGAGCAGTTCTTC. Translated, it gives CASSLAGSGNEQFF.

The CDR3 DNA follows: TGCAGTGCTGTTGGGACTAGCGTCCTGAATGAGCAGTTCTTC. This gives the protein CSAVGTSVLNEQFF. The chain is built from TRBV20-1 and TRBJ2-1; TRBD2 agrees at 10 bases. The CDR3 loop spans 14 amino acids. J was trimmed by 7 bases and V by 5 bases; bases with no gene match: 8. Germline CDR1 is DFQATT and CDR2 is SNEGSKA (reference sequence).

The V and J genes are TRBV7-6 and TRBJ2-3; the D is unclear. CDR3 size: 12 residues. Deletions cut 5 bases from V and 8 bases from J, with 11 bases between. CDR1 SGHVS and CDR2 FNYEAQ come from the germline V gene. CDR3 protein: CASSESLATQYF. The CDR3 nucleotides are TGTGCCAGCAGCGAAAGTCTTGCTACGCAGTATTTT.

The gene calls are TRBV18 and TRBJ1-5; the D gene is possibly TRBD1 (5 bases). Germline CDR1 KGHSH, CDR2 LQKENI. The V end lost 0 bases, the J end lost 2 bases, and 8 bases lay between the germline ends. This CDR3 spans 15 amino acids. For the CDR3, the DNA is TGTGCCAGCTCACCACCTCAGGGCGGCAATCAGCCCCAGCATTTT. The encoded protein is CASSPPQGGNQPQHF.

The V and J genes are TRBV28 and TRBJ2-1; TRBD2 matches 8 bases. The J segment lost 8 bases and the V segment lost 7 bases, leaving 16 bases of the junction unmatched. Germline V gene lookup returns CDR1 MDHEN and CDR2 SYDVKM. The length of the CDR3 is 16 residues. The CDR3: CASTSGGATNRDEQFF. CDR3 bases: TGTGCCAGCACCTCGGGGGGGGCAACGAATCGGGATGAGCAGTTCTTC.

Remarks on this clonotype: Compared with germline, one end of the junction differs, possibly owing to a read error. The chain links TRBV29-1 to TRBJ2-1, with a tentative D call TRBD2 (6 bases). CDR3 size: 12 residues. The V gene's germline CDR1 is SQVTM and CDR2 ANQGSEA. CDR3 coding DNA: TGCAGCGTGAGGGACTCCTACAATAAGCAGTTCTTC. This translates into CSVRDSYNKQFF.